This T cell receptor (beta chain) was obtained from a study of OX40 agonist ivuxolimab in advanced cancers. The wider study: Patients were treated with ivuxolimab, an agonistic anti-OX40 (CD134) antibody.

About this clone itself: What it binds is not known.

Only in-frame clones appear in the TCRdb table, and some are missing; sequencing was by immunoSEQ multiplex PCR. The repertoire has around 59,000 clones, approximately 90% of them found once; the top ten carry roughly an eighth. The CDR3 consists of 14 residues. Germline CDR1 MNHEY, CDR2 SVGAGI. Trimming took off 5 bases at V and 3 bases at J, with 13 bases between the two ends. Findings and limits, study-wide: The authors did not determine the antigen specificity of the expanded peripheral T cells. On average, CD8+ T cells showed a greater number of expanded clones than CD4+. Normalized expansion of T-cell clones was also low for some nonresponders.

This sequence originates from an adult with an advanced solid tumor such as melanoma, head and neck, liver or kidney cancer. The chain carries TRBV6-5 and TRBJ1-1; possible D gene TRBD1, 6 bases. The sequencing used CD4+ or CD8+ T cells sorted from blood, collected in a trial of the OX40 agonist ivuxolimab. The CDR3 DNA sequence: TGTGCCAGCAGTCCACAGGGTTTTTACACTGAAGCTTTCTTT. Translating gives CASSPQGFYTEAFF.